The 5 T cell receptor beta chains in this list originate from one sample, sequenced in a study of radiotherapy plus CTLA-4 blockade in lung cancer. The assay was immunoSEQ multiplex PCR, and TCRdb's table has in-frame clones only and misses some. The table shows roughly 100,000 clones, with more than 75% occurring only once. The specimen comprised peripheral blood, sampled from a patient treated with radiotherapy plus ipilimumab. The receptors come from a human donor with non-small cell lung cancer that progressed on radiotherapy plus ipilimumab. Some clones in this sample may be carry-over from other donors' samples.

The chain links TRBV11-3 to TRBJ2-5, with TRBD1 matching 9 bases. The CDR3 covers 14 residues. Trimming cost V 4 bases and J 4 bases; bases outside gene matches: 4. CDR1 is SGHNT and CDR2 is YENEEA in the germline V gene. The CDR3 loop is CASSSTQGAETQYF. For the CDR3, the DNA is TGTGCCAGCAGCTCCACACAGGGGGCAGAGACCCAGTACTTC.

This clone was recorded a few times. The chain employs TRBV4-2 and TRBJ2-5, with 9 bases fitting TRBD2. After removal of 4 bases from V and 5 bases from J, the junction contained 14 bases not matched to a gene. Germline V CDR1 and CDR2: LGHNA, YNFKEQ. The CDR3 extends over 17 amino acids. CDR3 sequence reads: CASSRGILAGSGETQYF. The DNA for the CDR3 is TGTGCCAGCAGCCGAGGGATCCTAGCGGGGAGTGGGGAGACCCAGTACTTC.

This chain connects TRBV5-1 to TRBJ2-2, with TRBD1 matching 7 bases. Germline lookup yields CDR1 SGHRS and CDR2 YFSETQ. The CDR3 contains 15 residues. Losses at the gene ends were 3 bases for V and 4 bases for J; bases not matched to a gene: 6. The CDR3 sequence: CASSSEYRGTGELFF. The DNA of the CDR3 is TGCGCCAGCAGCTCCGAGTACAGGGGCACCGGGGAGCTGTTTTTT.

The chain uses TRBV2 and TRBJ1-2, with D maybe TRBD1 (5 bases). This CDR3 contains 11 residues. Germline CDR1 SNHLY, CDR2 FYNNEI. Trimming shortened V by 9 bases and J by 2 bases, and 7 bases separated the two germline ends. This CDR3 is CARDKNYGYTF. CDR3 sequence (DNA): TGTGCCAGGGACAAGAACTATGGCTACACCTTC.

The chain uses TRBV10-3 and TRBJ1-5; D remains unclear. The germline V and J ends were trimmed by 2 bases and 5 bases, with 31 bases remaining between them. Germline V gene data show CDR1 as ENHRY and CDR2 as SYGVKD. The CDR3 runs 21 residues. The CDR3 here is CAISESPPSLPSVGGYQPQHF. CDR3 DNA: TGTGCCATCAGTGAGAGCCCCCCTTCCCTCCCGTCAGTCGGTGGATATCAGCCCCAGCATTTT.